This TCR beta chain was found in a study of blood T cell repertoires in COVID-19. Study information: The study drew acute and convalescent COVID-19 samples from the United States, Italy and Spain. In each case, the material was cDNA or gDNA derived from T cells, B-cell-depleted T cells, or PBMCs.

Original handling: Amplification from reference gene primers served as the basis for estimated nucleated cell counts. Repertoires were generated with immunoSEQ multiplex PCR, while TCRdb's copy carries only in-frame clones and drops some. That table gives V, J and clone size, and the DNA gave D and trimming. This sample has 230,000 or so clones, with about 85% found just once. The receptor was isolated from a man aged 25 to 40 with active or convalescent COVID-19. Sequencing input: peripheral blood.

The CDR3 sequence: CASSITRGPPNQPQHF. The CDR3 nucleotides read TGTGCCAGCAGCATTACCAGGGGGCCCCCCAATCAGCCCCAGCATTTT. The rearrangement links TRBV5-8 to TRBJ1-5, with 8 positions matching TRBD1. Germline CDR1 SGHTS, CDR2 YDEGEE. With V trimmed by 4 bases and J by 3 bases, 9 bases remained unmatched. The CDR3 extends over 16 amino acids.